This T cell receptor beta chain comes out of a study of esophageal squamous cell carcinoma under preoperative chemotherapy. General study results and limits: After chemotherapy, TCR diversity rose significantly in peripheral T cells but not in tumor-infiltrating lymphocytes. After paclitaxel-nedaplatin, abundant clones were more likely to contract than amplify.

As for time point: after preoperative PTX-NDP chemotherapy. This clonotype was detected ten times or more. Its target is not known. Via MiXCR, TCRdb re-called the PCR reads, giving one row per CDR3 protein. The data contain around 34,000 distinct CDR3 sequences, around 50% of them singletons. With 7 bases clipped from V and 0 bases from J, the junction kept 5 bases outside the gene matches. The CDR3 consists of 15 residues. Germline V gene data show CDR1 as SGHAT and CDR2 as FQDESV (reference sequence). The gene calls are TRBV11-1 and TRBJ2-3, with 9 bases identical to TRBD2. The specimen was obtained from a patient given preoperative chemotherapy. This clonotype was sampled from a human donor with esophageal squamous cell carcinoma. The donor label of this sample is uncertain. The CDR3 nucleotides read TGTGCCAGCACCCTTAGCGGGGGAAGCACAGATACGCAGTATTTT. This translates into CASTLSGGSTDTQYF. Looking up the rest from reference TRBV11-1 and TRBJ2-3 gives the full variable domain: EAEVAQSPRYKITEKSQAVAFWCDPISGHATLYWYRQILGQGPELLVQFQDESVVDDSQLPKDRFSAERLKGVDSTLKIQPAELGDSAMYLCASTLSGGSTDTQYFGPGTRLTVL.